This T cell receptor beta chain comes out of a study of technical replicates of blood from a handful of donors. Trimming took off 5 bases at V and 0 bases at J, with 14 bases between the two ends. The CDR3 is 16 amino acids. The germline CDR1 and CDR2 sequences are SEHNR and FQNEAQ (reference sequence). The method was immunoSEQ multiplex PCR; TCRdb's version includes in-frame clones alone and lacks a portion of them. The sample lists more than 65,000 clones, over 80% occurring once. The V gene is TRBV7-9, the J gene TRBJ1-3; a weak D match, TRBD1 (5 bases). The sequenced sample was PBMCs. The receptor's source is a human donor in good health. Some clones in this sample may be carry-over from other donors' samples. The DNA for the CDR3 is TGTGCCAGCAGCACACCGACAGCTAGCTCTGGAAACACCATATATTTT. It codes for CASSTPTASSGNTIYF.